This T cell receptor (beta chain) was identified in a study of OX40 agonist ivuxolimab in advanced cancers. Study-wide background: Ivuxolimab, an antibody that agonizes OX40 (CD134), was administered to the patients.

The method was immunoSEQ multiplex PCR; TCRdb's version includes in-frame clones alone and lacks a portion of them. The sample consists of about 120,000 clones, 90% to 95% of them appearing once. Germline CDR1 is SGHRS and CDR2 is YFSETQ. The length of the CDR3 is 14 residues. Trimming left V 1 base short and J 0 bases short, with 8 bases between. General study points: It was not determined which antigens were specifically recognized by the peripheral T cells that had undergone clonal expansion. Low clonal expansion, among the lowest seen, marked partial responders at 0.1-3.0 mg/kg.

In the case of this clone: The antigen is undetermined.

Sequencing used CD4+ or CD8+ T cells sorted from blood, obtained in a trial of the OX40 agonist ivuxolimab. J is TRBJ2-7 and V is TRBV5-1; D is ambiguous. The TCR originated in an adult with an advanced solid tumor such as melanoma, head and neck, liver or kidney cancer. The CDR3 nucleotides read TGCGCCAGCAGCTTGCTGGCTAGCTCCTACGAGCAGTACTTC. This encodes CASSLLASSYEQYF.